These 32 T cell receptor beta chains were sequenced from one sample in a study of siplizumab effects on memory and regulatory T cells (dated by TCRdb to the late 2010s). Libraries were made using the immunoSEQ multiplex PCR assay. Here the immuneACCESS table is served through TCRdb, limited to in-frame sequences with V and J called. Missing clones are a known gap in these copies; in checked studies unresolved V genes cover under half, and the rest lacks a known reason. Here the sample has roughly 62,000 clones; just over 90% occur a single time. The ten largest clones represent about 40% of the sample. Material: CD8+ T cells sorted from blood. These receptors all come from a human donor in good health.

In this sample, this clone turned up once. The chain employs TRBV2 and TRBJ2-1, with D unclear. Per the germline V gene, CDR1 is SNHLY and CDR2 is FYNNEI. The CDR3 totals 11 residues. The ends were cut back, 4 bases at V and 6 bases at J, with 4 bases in the middle. The CDR3 loop is CASSVSNEQFF. CDR3 DNA: TGTGCCAGCAGTGTTAGCAATGAGCAGTTCTTC.

V gene TRBV9 combines with J gene TRBJ2-7, with D maybe TRBD1 (6 bases). The CDR3 is 19 residues long. Germline CDR1 and CDR2: SGDLS and YYNGEE. V was cut by 3 bases and J by 5 bases, with 30 bases left in between. This CDR3 is CASSARDTRTLAGENEQYF. CDR3 sequence (DNA): TGTGCCAGCAGCGCACGCGACACTCGAACCTTGGCAGGGGAAAACGAGCAGTACTTC.

The chain joins TRBV29-1 to TRBJ2-7; 8 bases are shared with TRBD2. Per the germline V gene, CDR1 is SQVTM and CDR2 is ANQGSEA. The CDR3 loop spans 14 amino acids. V gave up 3 bases and J gave up 3 bases; unmatched junction bases: 7. The CDR3 nucleotides are TGCAGCGTTGATGCGGGAGGCCCCTACTACGAGCAGTACTTC. It specifies CSVDAGGPYYEQYF.

The chain carries TRBV7-9 and TRBJ2-1; 8 nucleotides align to TRBD2. V trimming: 1 base; J trimming: 2 bases; junction bases outside the gene matches: 4. This CDR3 spans 16 amino acids. Germline lookup yields CDR1 SEHNR and CDR2 FQNEAQ (reference sequence). CDR3 loop: CASSLGIAGTYNEQFF. In DNA form, the CDR3 reads TGTGCCAGCAGCTTAGGTATAGCGGGAACCTACAATGAGCAGTTCTTC.

The chain carries TRBV19 and TRBJ1-5, with D unresolved. Trimming removed 3 bases at V and 6 bases at J, with 9 bases between. Per the germline V gene, CDR1 is LNHDA and CDR2 is SQIVND (reference sequence). There are 13 residues in the CDR3. CDR3 sequence (DNA): TGTGCCAGTAGTATCGGGTCTGTTCAGCCCCAGCATTTT. Encoded protein: CASSIGSVQPQHF.

The CDR3, as DNA: TGTGCCAGCAGCCCGATCAAGGGGGGCCTCGAGCAGTACTTC. Its protein product is CASSPIKGGLEQYF. J is TRBJ2-7 and V is TRBV7-2, with D perhaps being TRBD1 or TRBD2 (6 bases each). The CDR3 has 14 residues. Trimming shortened V by 5 bases and J by 6 bases, and 17 bases separated the two germline ends. Germline loops: CDR1 SGHTA, CDR2 FQGNSA.

The chain employs TRBV9 and TRBJ2-1; D is tentatively TRBD1 or TRBD2 (5 bases each). V was trimmed by 0 bases and J by 5 bases, leaving 15 bases between them. The CDR3 is 16 residues long. From germline, CDR1 is SGDLS and CDR2 YYNGEE. As DNA, the CDR3 is TGTGCCAGCAGCGTAGGTGGGATGGGGGACGACAATGAGCAGTTCTTC. Translation gives CASSVGGMGDDNEQFF.

This clone was recorded only once. The chain employs TRBV19 and TRBJ2-7; D is perhaps TRBD1 (6 bases). The CDR3 loop spans 13 amino acids. V was pared by 5 bases and J by 7 bases, with 15 bases between. CDR1 and CDR2 (germline): LNHDA, SQIVND (reference sequence). CDR3 amino acids: CASSATGTREQYF. The DNA of the CDR3 is TGTGCCAGTAGTGCGACAGGAACGAGGGAGCAGTACTTC.

The V call is TRBV28, the J call TRBJ2-7; perhaps TRBD2 as D (7 bases). The germline gives CDR1 MDHEN, CDR2 SYDVKM. Trimming shortened V by 5 bases and J by 7 bases, and 21 bases separated the two germline ends. The CDR3 consists of 15 residues. The CDR3 DNA sequence: TGTGCCAGCAGTCAAGGGGGAGGGCCCTTGGGAGAGCAGTACTTC. Its translation: CASSQGGGPLGEQYF.

The V gene is TRBV18, the J gene TRBJ2-7; 8 bases are shared with TRBD1. Trimming cost V 3 bases and J 1 base; bases outside gene matches: 2. Germline CDR1 and CDR2: KGHSH and LQKENI. CDR3 length equals 14 residues. The CDR3 DNA sequence: TGTGCCAGCTCACCGGGGGACAGGTCCTACGAGCAGTACTTC. It encodes CASSPGDRSYEQYF. The full variable domain, with the rest looked up from reference TRBV18 and TRBJ2-7, is NAGVMQNPRHLVRRRGQEARLRCSPMKGHSHVYWYRQLPEEGLKFMVYLQKENIIDESGMPKERFSAEFPKEGPSILRIQQVVRGDSAAYFCASSPGDRSYEQYFGPGTRLTVT.

The V and J genes are TRBV5-6 and TRBJ2-7; D ambiguous. Germline-derived CDR1 and CDR2 are SGHDT and YYEEEE. V lost 4 bases to trimming and J lost 0 bases, with 11 bases between them. CDR3 size: 14 residues. The CDR3 nucleotides read TGTGCCAGCAGCAAAAGCCGAAGCTCCTACGAGCAGTACTTC. Translation gives CASSKSRSSYEQYF.

The rearrangement joins TRBV5-5 to TRBJ1-4, with 8 positions matching TRBD1. V trimming: 4 bases; J trimming: 5 bases; junction bases outside the gene matches: 4. Germline V gene lookup returns CDR1 SGHKS and CDR2 YYEKEE (reference sequence). The CDR3 consists of 14 residues. CDR3 residues: CASSETGVNEKLFF. The CDR3, as DNA: TGTGCCAGCAGCGAGACAGGGGTGAATGAAAAACTGTTTTTT.

The genes are TRBV13 and TRBJ2-3; 9 nucleotides line up with TRBD2. After removal of 2 bases from V and 1 base from J, the junction contained 4 bases not matched to a gene. The CDR3 has 16 residues. Germline V gene sequence: CDR1 PRHDT, CDR2 FYEKMQ (reference sequence). The DNA of the CDR3 is TGTGCCAGCAGCTTATTAGCGGGAGATGGCACAGATACGCAGTATTTT. Residues: CASSLLAGDGTDTQYF.

This sequence joins TRBV5-5 and TRBJ2-2; D is possibly TRBD1 (6 bases). The V end was cut by 5 bases, the J end by 0 bases, with 8 bases between. From germline, CDR1 is SGHKS and CDR2 YYEKEE (reference sequence). The CDR3 has 14 amino acids. CDR3 bases: TGTGCCAGCAGATACAGGGCGAACACCGGGGAGCTGTTTTTT. Translating it yields CASRYRANTGELFF. The whole variable domain, remainder taken from reference TRBV5-5 and TRBJ2-2, is DAGVTQSPTHLIKTRGQQVTLRCSPISGHKSVSWYQQVLGQGPQFIFQYYEKEERGRGNFPDRFSARQFPNYSSELNVNALLLGDSALYLCASRYRANTGELFFGEGSRLTVL.

J is TRBJ2-3 and V is TRBV27; 13 positions match TRBD2. This CDR3 comprises 16 residues. Germline V lookup: CDR1 MNHEY, CDR2 SMNVEV (reference sequence). After removal of 4 bases from V and 2 bases from J, the junction contained 3 bases not matched to a gene. CDR3 sequence (DNA): TGTGCCAGCAGTTATGGGACTAGCGGGGACACAGATACGCAGTATTTT. Protein product: CASSYGTSGDTDTQYF.

This chain joins TRBV6-6 and TRBJ2-1, with 8 bases fitting TRBD1. From germline, CDR1 is MNHNY and CDR2 SVGAGI (reference sequence). The ends lost 7 bases at V and 6 bases at J; junction bases unmatched: 11. The CDR3 contains 15 residues. CDR3 nucleotide sequence: TGTGCCAGCAAACCCTGGGACAGGCCGGGCAATGAGCAGTTCTTC. Amino acids: CASKPWDRPGNEQFF.

This clone occurred once. The chain couples TRBV4-3 to TRBJ2-3, with a possible D match to TRBD2 (5 bases). Trimming left V 2 bases short and J 3 bases short, with 9 bases between. The germline gives CDR1 LGHNA, CDR2 YSLEER. This CDR3 region has 14 residues. The CDR3 nucleotides read TGCGCCAGCAGCCAAAGACGGGGTACAGATACGCAGTATTTT. This gives the protein CASSQRRGTDTQYF.

The V gene is TRBV27, the J gene TRBJ2-1; 7 nucleotides agree with TRBD2. The ends lost 3 bases at V and 3 bases at J; junction bases unmatched: 8. CDR1 is MNHEY and CDR2 is SMNVEV in the germline V gene (reference sequence). The length of the CDR3 is 16 residues. CDR3 sequence reads: CASSLSAGEVYNEQFF. As DNA, the CDR3 is TGTGCCAGCAGTTTGTCTGCGGGAGAAGTCTACAATGAGCAGTTCTTC.

V usage is TRBV14 and J usage is TRBJ2-7; no firm D call. The CDR3 totals 14 residues. CDR1 and CDR2 (germline): SGHDN, FVKESK. V dropped 0 bases and J dropped 2 bases, with 8 bases sitting between them. The CDR3 spells CASSQEPETYEQYF. In nucleotides, the CDR3 is TGTGCCAGCAGCCAAGAGCCGGAAACCTACGAGCAGTACTTC.

The chain links TRBV6-6 to TRBJ2-1, with D perhaps matching TRBD2 (6 bases). V was pared by 5 bases and J by 8 bases, with 19 bases between. The germline V gene encodes CDR1 MNHNY and CDR2 SVGAGI (reference sequence). The CDR3 totals 15 residues. CDR3 in amino acids: CASSGAGSSGHEQFF. CDR3 nucleotides: TGTGCCAGCAGTGGGGCGGGGAGCTCGGGGCATGAGCAGTTCTTC.

This rearrangement joins TRBV7-6 to TRBJ2-7; 11 nucleotides agree with TRBD2. This CDR3 is 15 amino acids long. From germline, CDR1 is SGHVS and CDR2 FNYEAQ. The junction had 7 bases not matched to a gene; V was cut back by 4 bases and J by 5 bases. CDR3 sequence (DNA): TGTGCCAGCAGCTCGCCGGGACTAGCGGTCCACGAGCAGTACTTC. Protein: CASSSPGLAVHEQYF.

Points on this clone: A junction end diverges from the germline sequence, so it may reflect a read error. V gene TRBV7-9 combines with J gene TRBJ1-1; no firm D call. The CDR3 contains 15 residues. Germline V gene data show CDR1 as SEHNR and CDR2 as FQNEAQ (reference sequence). The CDR3 loop reads CASSIAPYPDAEAFF. The CDR3 DNA reads TGTGCCAGCAGCATAGCCCCCTACCCGGACGCTGAAGCTTTCTTT.

J is TRBJ2-5 and V is TRBV10-3, with a possible D match to TRBD1 (6 bases). The better agreement between TRBJ2-7 and the DNA end casts doubt on the J call. The germline V gene encodes CDR1 ENHRY and CDR2 SYGVKD. The CDR3 extends over 15 amino acids. CDR3 sequence: CAIRSGTLSSYEQYF. The CDR3 nucleotides read TGTGCCATCAGATCCGGGACACTAAGCTCCTACGAGCAGTACTTC.

The chain links TRBV5-5 to TRBJ1-2, with 9 nucleotides matching TRBD1. The CDR3 covers 16 residues. The V segment lost 0 bases and the J segment 2 bases; nucleotides outside the gene matches: 5. CDR1 is SGHKS, CDR2 YYEKEE, per germline (reference sequence). The CDR3 region is CASSLEGTGPNYGYTF. The CDR3, as DNA: TGTGCCAGCAGCTTGGAGGGGACAGGGCCAAACTATGGCTACACCTTC.

The chain links TRBV30 to TRBJ1-4; possibly TRBD1 for D (5 bases). The CDR3 totals 11 residues. The V gene's germline CDR1 is GTSNPN and CDR2 SVGIG (reference sequence). The V end lost 1 base, the J end lost 8 bases, and 5 bases lay between the germline ends. This CDR3 is CAWSAGEKLFF. CDR3 in DNA: TGTGCCTGGAGTGCAGGGGAAAAACTGTTTTTT.

This clone was picked up one time. The chain combines TRBV27 with TRBJ2-7; maybe TRBD1 (6 bases). Per germline, CDR1 MNHEY and CDR2 SMNVEV (reference sequence). The CDR3 sequence is 13 residues long. V was trimmed by 4 bases and J by 5 bases, leaving 12 bases between them. Here the CDR3 reads CASSYRVLNEQYF. CDR3 coding DNA: TGTGCCAGCAGTTACAGGGTACTCAACGAGCAGTACTTC.

This clone was recorded only once. The CDR3 DNA sequence: TGTGCCAGCAGGGACCGGGACTACTCCTACGAGCAGTACTTC. It is translated as CASRDRDYSYEQYF. J is TRBJ2-7 and V is TRBV28, with 7 bases fitting TRBD2. The length of the CDR3 is 14 residues. J lost 0 bases, V lost 6 bases, and 5 bases had no gene match. Germline assignment: CDR1 MDHEN and CDR2 SYDVKM.

The chain is built from TRBV6-1 and TRBJ2-1, with unresolved D. The CDR3 sequence is 12 residues long. V was trimmed by 2 bases and J by 4 bases, leaving 3 bases between them. Germline V gene sequence: CDR1 MNHNS, CDR2 SASEGT. CDR3 nucleotides: TGTGCCAGCAGTGAATATTACAATGAGCAGTTCTTC. Amino acids: CASSEYYNEQFF.

The chain uses TRBV7-8 and TRBJ2-3; TRBD2 matches at 7 bases. The length of the CDR3 is 17 residues. Germline V lookup: CDR1 SGHVS, CDR2 FQNEAQ. The V and J ends lost 1 base and 5 bases, in that order; junction bases with no gene match: 12. The CDR3 loop is CASSLDAAGAARDTQYF. The CDR3 bases are TGTGCCAGCAGCTTAGATGCGGCGGGAGCCGCACGAGATACGCAGTATTTT.

This chain connects TRBV13 to TRBJ1-2; 9 bases are a match to TRBD1. The V gene end was trimmed by 7 bases and the J gene end by 1 base; junction bases not matched to a gene: 4. Germline V lookup: CDR1 PRHDT, CDR2 FYEKMQ (reference sequence). The CDR3 length is 14 residues. Here the CDR3 DNA reads TGTGCCAGCACTAGGGACAGGGTTAACTATGGCTACACCTTC. Its translation: CASTRDRVNYGYTF.

This chain connects TRBV27 to TRBJ2-7; 9 nucleotides align to TRBD1. CDR3 length: 15 amino acids. The germline V gene encodes CDR1 MNHEY and CDR2 SMNVEV (reference sequence). V dropped 4 bases and J dropped 4; count of bases not matched to a gene: 8. The DNA for the CDR3 is TGTGCCAGCAGTTCTTCCGGGACAGGGTGGTACGAGCAGTACTTC. Protein sequence: CASSSSGTGWYEQYF.

J is TRBJ1-2 and V is TRBV19; 7 bases match TRBD1. CDR3 size: 15 residues. Germline V gene sequence: CDR1 LNHDA, CDR2 SQIVND (reference sequence). V shed 5 bases and J 0 bases; nucleotides not matched to a gene: 6. CDR3 in amino acids: CASSLDRIANYGYTF. The CDR3 DNA sequence: TGTGCCAGTAGTTTGGACAGGATAGCTAACTATGGCTACACCTTC.